The T cell receptor beta chain described here comes from a study of blood T cells in healthy people across ages. Germline values: CDR1 SGHAT, CDR2 FQNNGV. The CDR3 has 15 residues. Deletions cut 6 bases from V and 2 bases from J, with 15 bases between. A second roughly 6 to 11 cycle PCR used barcoded and J-beta primers. TCRdb fed the 5' RACE reads into MiXCR, producing one record per CDR3 protein. The sample contains around 600,000 distinct CDR3 sequences, less than 60% of which appear only once. Sequenced: blood. The receptor was derived from a man aged 80 or over in good health. The V and J genes are TRBV11-2 and TRBJ2-3, with D possibly called TRBD1 or TRBD2 (5 bases each). CDR3 nucleotide sequence: TGTGCCAGCAGGTACCCGGGGACGGCCACAGATACGCAGTATTTT. Encoded protein: CASRYPGTATDTQYF.